The T cell receptor beta chain described here comes from a study of blood T cell repertoires in COVID-19. Study summary: Samples of COVID-19 (acute and convalescent) were obtained from the United States, Italy and Spain. PBMCs, B-cell-depleted T cells, or T cells were the source of the cDNA or gDNA that made up the material.

This clone came up once. CDR3 length: 14 residues. V shed 5 bases and J shed 4 bases, with 12 bases lying between them. Germline CDR1 and CDR2: SGHTA and FQGNSA. Per the study methods: Nucleated cell number was recorded as an estimate derived from reference gene primer amplification. The protocol was immunoSEQ multiplex PCR, while the TCRdb copy is restricted to in-frame clones and leaves out a portion. That table gives V, J and clone size, and the DNA gave D and trimming. The sample gives roughly 180,000 clones, approximately 80% of which show up once; around 7% is in the top ten. Seattle-derived patients entered the study during active infection and were followed longitudinally.

The chain joins TRBV7-2 to TRBJ2-1; tentative D call: TRBD2 (6 bases). This sequence originates from a woman in her thirties or forties with COVID-19, enrolled during active disease. Sequenced material: peripheral blood. In DNA form, the CDR3 reads TGTGCCAGCAGCCTGGGACTTACTTACAATGAGCAGTTCTTC. Its protein is CASSLGLTYNEQFF.